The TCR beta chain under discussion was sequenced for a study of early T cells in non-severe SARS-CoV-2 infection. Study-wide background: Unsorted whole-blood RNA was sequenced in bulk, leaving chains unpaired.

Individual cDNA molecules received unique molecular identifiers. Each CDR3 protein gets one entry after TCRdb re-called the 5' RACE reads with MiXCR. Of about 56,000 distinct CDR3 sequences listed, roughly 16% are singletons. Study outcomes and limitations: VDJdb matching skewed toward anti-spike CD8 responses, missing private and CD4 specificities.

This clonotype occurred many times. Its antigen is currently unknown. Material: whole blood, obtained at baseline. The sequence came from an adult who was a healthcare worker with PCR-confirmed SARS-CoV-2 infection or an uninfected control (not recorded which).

The CDR3 sequence is CASSLTWDGGYGYTF. CDR3 nucleotides: TGTGCCAGCAGTTTGACGTGGGATGGTGGGTATGGCTACACCTTC. This chain joins TRBV12-3 or TRBV12-4 and TRBJ1-2; D uncertain. This CDR3 region has 15 residues. V was trimmed by 3 bases and J by 5 bases, leaving 16 bases between them.